These 2 T cell receptor beta chains originate from one sample sequenced in a study of CD4+ T cells in melanoma. Sequencing used immunoSEQ multiplex PCR; TCRdb keeps in-frame clones, though not all of them. The repertoire includes roughly 18,000 clones, about four fifths of them detected once, and roughly 5% sits in the top ten. Sequenced material: cells from a culture (not recorded whether cultured in vitro). These receptor sequences come from a human donor with melanoma.

The V gene is TRBV6-1, the J gene TRBJ2-3; no clear D gene. V was pared by 4 bases and J by 2 bases, with 16 bases between. The CDR3 is 16 residues long. From germline, CDR1 is MNHNS and CDR2 SASEGT. The CDR3 protein is CASSGAVTILTDTQYF. The DNA for the CDR3 is TGTGCCAGCAGTGGGGCCGTCACCATCCTCACAGATACGCAGTATTTT.

The chain carries TRBV15 and TRBJ1-1, with 9 bases identical to TRBD1. CDR3 length equals 17 residues. Looked up from germline, CDR1 is LNHNV and CDR2 is YYDKDF (reference sequence). V was clipped by 5 bases and J by 1 base; unmatched bases: 11. The CDR3 region has the DNA TGTGCCACCAGCTACAGGGGGCGCGATGGGGAGAACACTGAAGCTTTCTTT. It codes for CATSYRGRDGENTEAFF.